The TCR beta chain under discussion was sequenced for a study of blood T cells in healthy people across ages. A J-beta primer mix and a sample-barcoded 5' primer were used in a second PCR of about 7 to 12 cycles. TCRdb called the 5' RACE reads again in MiXCR, with one record for every CDR3 protein. The repertoire consists of about 1.5 million distinct CDR3 sequences, with 40% to 45% occurring once and the leading ten covering under 5%. This CDR3 comprises 15 residues. The V gene's germline CDR1 is LGHDT and CDR2 YNNKEL (reference sequence). With V trimmed by 4 bases and J by 1 base, 6 bases remained unmatched. Donors were systemically healthy Caucasian individuals from Russia aged 6 to 90 years.

The sequence was collected from a woman between 18 and 29 years old in good health. J is TRBJ1-1 and V is TRBV3-1; the match to TRBD1 covers 7 bases. Sequencing was performed on blood. CDR3 region: CASSRGQFKNTEAFF. The DNA of the CDR3 is TGTGCCAGCAGCCGGGGACAGTTTAAGAACACTGAAGCTTTCTTT.